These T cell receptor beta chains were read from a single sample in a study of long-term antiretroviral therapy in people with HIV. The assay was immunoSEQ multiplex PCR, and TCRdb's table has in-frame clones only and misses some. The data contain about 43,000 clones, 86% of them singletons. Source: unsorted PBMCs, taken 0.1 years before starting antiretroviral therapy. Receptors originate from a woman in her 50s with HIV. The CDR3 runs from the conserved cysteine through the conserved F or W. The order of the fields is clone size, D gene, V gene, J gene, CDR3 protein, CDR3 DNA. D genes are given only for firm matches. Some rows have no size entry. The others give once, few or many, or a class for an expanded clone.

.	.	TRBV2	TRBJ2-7	CASSVGGPAYEQYF	TGTGCCAGCAGTGTGGGGGGGCCGGCCTACGAGCAGTACTTC
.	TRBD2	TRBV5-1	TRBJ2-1	CASSLDAGGYNEQFF	TGCGCCAGCAGCTTGGATGCGGGGGGGTACAATGAGCAGTTCTTC
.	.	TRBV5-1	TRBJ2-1	CASSLDGANEQFF	TGCGCCAGCAGCTTGGATGGGGCCAATGAGCAGTTCTTC
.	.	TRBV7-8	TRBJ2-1	CASSLVGQGSPSFNEQFF	TGTGCCAGCAGCTTAGTGGGGCAGGGGTCCCCGTCCTTCAATGAGCAGTTCTTC
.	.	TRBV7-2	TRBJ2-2	CASNALWQGNTGELFF	TGTGCCAGCAACGCCCTTTGGCAGGGGAACACCGGGGAGCTGTTTTTT
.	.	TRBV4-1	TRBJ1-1	CASSQGLQGNTEAFF	TGCGCCAGCAGCCAAGGGCTACAGGGGAACACTGAAGCTTTCTTT
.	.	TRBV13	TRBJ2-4	CASSLVQGENIQYF	TGTGCCAGCAGCTTAGTACAGGGAGAGAACATTCAGTACTTC
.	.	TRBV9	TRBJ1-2	CASSVVGAARGYTF	TGTGCCAGCAGCGTAGTCGGGGCGGCGAGAGGCTACACCTTC
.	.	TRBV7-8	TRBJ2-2	CASSLGSGELFF	TGTGCCAGCAGCTTAGGGTCCGGGGAGCTGTTTTTT
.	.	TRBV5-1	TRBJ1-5	CASSVDINQPQHF	TGCGCCAGCAGCGTGGACATTAATCAGCCCCAGCATTTT
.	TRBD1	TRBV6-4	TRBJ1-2	CASSAQTGTGGDGYTF	TGTGCCAGCAGTGCCCAAACCGGGACAGGGGGGGATGGCTACACCTTC
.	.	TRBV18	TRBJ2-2	CASSPRGTGNTGELFF	TGTGCCAGCTCACCACGAGGGACGGGGAACACCGGGGAGCTGTTTTTT
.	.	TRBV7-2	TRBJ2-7	CASSLSGGWEQYF	TGTGCCAGCAGCTTATCCGGGGGCTGGGAGCAGTACTTC
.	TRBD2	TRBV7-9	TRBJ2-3	CASPGTSGGDTQYF	TGTGCCAGCCCCGGGACTAGCGGGGGGGATACGCAGTATTTT
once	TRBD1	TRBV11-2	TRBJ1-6	CASSSIQGRDSPLHF	TGTGCCAGCAGTTCCATACAGGGGCGGGATTCACCCCTCCACTTT
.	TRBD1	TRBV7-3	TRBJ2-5	CASSIQGVARETQYF	TGTGCCAGCAGCATACAGGGGGTGGCTAGGGAGACCCAGTACTTC
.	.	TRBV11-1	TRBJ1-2	CASSPRAGNHYGYTF	TGTGCCAGCAGCCCCAGAGCTGGGAACCACTATGGCTACACCTTC
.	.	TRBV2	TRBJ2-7	CASSLEAGEQYF	TGTGCCAGCAGCCTCGAGGCTGGTGAGCAGTACTTC
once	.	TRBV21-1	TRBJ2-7	CASSFPCRGGSYEQYF	TGTGCCAGCAGCTTCCCTTGTAGGGGGGGATCCTACGAGCAGTACTTC
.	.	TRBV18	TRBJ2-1	CASSVERGNEQFF	TGTGCCAGCTCAGTCGAAAGGGGAAATGAGCAGTTCTTC
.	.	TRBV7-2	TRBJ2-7	CASSLSRGADEQYF	TGTGCCAGCAGCTTAAGTCGAGGGGCGGACGAGCAGTACTTC
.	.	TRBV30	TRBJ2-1	CAWSEDRPPRFF	TGTGCCTGGAGTGAAGACAGGCCCCCGAGGTTCTTC
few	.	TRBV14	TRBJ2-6	CASSHSSGANVLTF	TGTGCCAGCAGCCACTCTTCCGGGGCCAACGTCCTGACTTTC
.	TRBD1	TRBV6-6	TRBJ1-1	CAGQGAAGDTEAFF	TGTGCCGGACAGGGGGCAGCGGGAGACACTGAAGCTTTCTTT
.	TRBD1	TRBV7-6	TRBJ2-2	CASSLGDRRYTGELFF	TGTGCCAGCAGCTTAGGGGACAGGCGTTACACCGGGGAGCTGTTTTTT
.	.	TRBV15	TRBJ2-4	CATSREGGRGAKNIQYF	TGTGCCACCAGCAGAGAGGGGGGCCGGGGAGCCAAAAACATTCAGTACTTC
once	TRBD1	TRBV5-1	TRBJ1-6	CASSLGGTGYDSPLHF	TGCGCCAGCAGCTTAGGCGGGACAGGGTATGATTCACCCCTCCACTTT
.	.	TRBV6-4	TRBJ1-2	CASSDNRRMGYTF	TGTGCCAGCAGTGACAATCGGCGGATGGGCTACACCTTC
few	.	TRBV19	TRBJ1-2	CASRGGAAEGYTF	TGTGCCAGTCGCGGCGGGGCAGCGGAGGGCTACACCTTC
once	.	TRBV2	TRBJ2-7	CASSELELSFSYEQYF	TGTGCCAGCAGTGAACTTGAGCTCTCGTTTTCCTACGAGCAGTACTTC
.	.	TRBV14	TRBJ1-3	CASSQVKGSGNTIYF	TGTGCCAGCAGCCAAGTCAAAGGCTCTGGAAACACCATATATTTT
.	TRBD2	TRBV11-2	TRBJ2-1	CASSLETSGGGNEQFF	TGTGCCAGCAGTTTAGAGACTAGCGGGGGAGGCAATGAGCAGTTCTTC
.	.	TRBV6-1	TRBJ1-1	CASSAKDGLNTEAFF	TGTGCCAGCAGTGCGAAGGACGGGTTGAACACTGAAGCTTTCTTT
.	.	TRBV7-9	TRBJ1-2	CASSPSSGKDYGYTF	TGTGCCAGCAGTCCCTCTTCGGGCAAGGACTATGGCTACACCTTC
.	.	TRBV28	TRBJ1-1	CASSGRGGNPEAFF	TGTGCCAGCAGTGGGAGGGGTGGGAACCCTGAAGCTTTCTTT
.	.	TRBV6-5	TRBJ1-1	CASSYLQGWAEAFF	TGTGCCAGCAGTTACTTGCAGGGTTGGGCTGAAGCTTTCTTT
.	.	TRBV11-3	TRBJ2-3	CASSQGWGTDTQYF	TGTGCCAGCAGTCAGGGCTGGGGCACAGATACGCAGTATTTT
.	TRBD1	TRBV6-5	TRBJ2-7	CASGTGGGSYEQYF	TGTGCCAGCGGGACAGGGGGAGGGTCCTACGAGCAGTACTTC
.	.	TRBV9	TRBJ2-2	CASSVGFGSYGTGELFF	TGTGCCAGCAGCGTAGGGTTCGGGAGCTATGGCACCGGGGAGCTGTTTTTT
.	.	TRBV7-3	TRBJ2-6	CASSLSTRTAIGANVLTF	TGTGCCAGCAGCTTATCCACCCGGACCGCGATCGGGGCCAACGTCCTGACTTTC
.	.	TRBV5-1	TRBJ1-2	CASSLASQGYNYGYTF	TGCGCCAGCAGCTTGGCGTCCCAGGGATACAACTATGGCTACACCTTC
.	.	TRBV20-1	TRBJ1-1	CSASWNTEAFF	TGCAGTGCTTCCTGGAACACTGAAGCTTTCTTT
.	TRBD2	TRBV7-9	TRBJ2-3	CASSLGLAGGPTDTQYF	TGTGCCAGCAGCTTAGGTCTAGCGGGGGGACCCACAGATACGCAGTATTTT
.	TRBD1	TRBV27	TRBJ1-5	CASSPDRVRVAQHF	TGTGCCAGCAGTCCGGACAGGGTTCGTGTAGCCCAGCATTTT
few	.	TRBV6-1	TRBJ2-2	CASSGRTGTKRAGELFF	TGTGCCAGCAGTGGACGAACCGGGACAAAGAGGGCCGGGGAGCTGTTTTTT
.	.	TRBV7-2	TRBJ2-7	CASSSSTGPQYF	TGTGCCAGCAGCTCTTCGACAGGCCCTCAGTACTTC
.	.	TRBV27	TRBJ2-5	CASSFRAGHLQETQYF	TGTGCCAGCAGTTTTAGGGCAGGACACCTCCAAGAGACCCAGTACTTC
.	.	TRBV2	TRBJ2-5	CASSDRLARNQETQYF	TGTGCCAGCAGTGATCGGCTAGCCCGGAATCAAGAGACCCAGTACTTC
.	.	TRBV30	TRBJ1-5	CAWSVVGLGQPQHF	TGTGCCTGGAGTGTGGTTGGGTTGGGTCAGCCCCAGCATTTT